This T cell receptor (beta chain) stems from a study of shared clonotypes between healthy human individuals. For the study at large: Every donor yielded three CD4 naive, three CD4 memory, two CD8 naive and one CD8 memory plate.

CD45RO-negative CD8 cells positively selected for CCR7 made up the naive population, which excluded terminally differentiated effector memory CD45RA+ cells. The V end lost 4 bases, the J end lost 7 bases, and 7 bases lay between the germline ends. CDR3 size: 12 residues. Germline assignment: CDR1 PRHDT and CDR2 FYEKMQ (reference sequence). A deep-level run was used for the assay. Method: immunoSEQ multiplex PCR; TCRdb's copy keeps in-frame clones and lacks some. The sample has roughly 2,000,000 clones, approximately 94% seen once. The clonotype comes from a man aged 18-30 years in good health. Sequenced sample: naive CD8+ T cells sorted from blood. This sequence joins TRBV13 and TRBJ2-2; D is undetermined. CDR3 amino acids: CASSSLIGELFF. The CDR3 DNA follows: TGTGCCAGCAGCTCCCTTATCGGGGAGCTGTTTTTT.